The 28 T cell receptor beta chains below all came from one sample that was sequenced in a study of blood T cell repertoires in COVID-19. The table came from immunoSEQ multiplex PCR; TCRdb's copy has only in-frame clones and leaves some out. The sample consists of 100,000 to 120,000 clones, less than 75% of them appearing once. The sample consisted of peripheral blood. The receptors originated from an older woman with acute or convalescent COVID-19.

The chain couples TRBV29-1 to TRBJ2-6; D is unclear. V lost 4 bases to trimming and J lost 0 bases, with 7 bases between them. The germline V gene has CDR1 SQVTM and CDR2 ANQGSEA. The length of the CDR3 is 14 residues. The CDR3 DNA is TGCAGCGTTGTTGAGGTCTCTGGGGCCAACGTCCTGACTTTC. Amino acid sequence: CSVVEVSGANVLTF.

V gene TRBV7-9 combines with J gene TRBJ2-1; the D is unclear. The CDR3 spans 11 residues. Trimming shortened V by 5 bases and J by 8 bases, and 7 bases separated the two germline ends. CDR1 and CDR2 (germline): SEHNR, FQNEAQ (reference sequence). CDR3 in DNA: TGTGCCAGCAGCCACTTCGATGAGCAGTTCTTC. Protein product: CASSHFDEQFF.

CDR3 coding DNA: TGTGCCAGCAGCCCAGAAGAGACCCAGTACTTC. The encoded protein is CASSPEETQYF. The genes are TRBV13 and TRBJ2-5; D is ambiguous. The germline V gene has CDR1 PRHDT and CDR2 FYEKMQ (reference sequence). The CDR3 has 11 amino acids. V dropped 5 bases and J dropped 3 bases, with 4 bases sitting between them.

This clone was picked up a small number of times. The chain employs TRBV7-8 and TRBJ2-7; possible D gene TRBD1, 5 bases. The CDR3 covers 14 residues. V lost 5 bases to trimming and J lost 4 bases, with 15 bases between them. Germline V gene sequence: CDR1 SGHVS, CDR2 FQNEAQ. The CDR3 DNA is TGTGCCAGCAGCCCCCGGCCAGGGATGTACGAGCAGTACTTC. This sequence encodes CASSPRPGMYEQYF.

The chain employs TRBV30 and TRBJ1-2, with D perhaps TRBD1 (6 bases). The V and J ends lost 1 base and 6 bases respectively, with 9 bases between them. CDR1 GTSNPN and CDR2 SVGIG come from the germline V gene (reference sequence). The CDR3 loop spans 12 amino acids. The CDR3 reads CAWSGQAHGYTF. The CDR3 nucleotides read TGTGCCTGGAGTGGACAGGCGCATGGCTACACCTTC.

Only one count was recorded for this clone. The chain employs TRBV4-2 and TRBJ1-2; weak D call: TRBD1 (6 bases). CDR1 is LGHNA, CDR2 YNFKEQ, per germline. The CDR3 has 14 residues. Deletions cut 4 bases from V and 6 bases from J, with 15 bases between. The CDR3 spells CASSPTDRRDGYTF. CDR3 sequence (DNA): TGTGCCAGCAGCCCAACCGACAGGAGAGATGGCTACACCTTC.

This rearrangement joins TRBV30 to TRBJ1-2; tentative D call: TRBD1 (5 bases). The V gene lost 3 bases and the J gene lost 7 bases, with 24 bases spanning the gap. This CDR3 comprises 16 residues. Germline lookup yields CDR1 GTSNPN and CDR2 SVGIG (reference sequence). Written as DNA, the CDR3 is TGTGCCTGGAGCCTGGACACGGGGGTTCATCGTACTGGCTACACCTTC. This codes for CAWSLDTGVHRTGYTF.

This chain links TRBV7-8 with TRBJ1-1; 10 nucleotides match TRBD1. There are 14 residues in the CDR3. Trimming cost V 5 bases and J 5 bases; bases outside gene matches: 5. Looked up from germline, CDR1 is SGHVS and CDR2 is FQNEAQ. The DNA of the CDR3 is TGTGCCAGCAGCCCGAGGGACAGGGGAACTGAAGCTTTCTTT. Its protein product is CASSPRDRGTEAFF.

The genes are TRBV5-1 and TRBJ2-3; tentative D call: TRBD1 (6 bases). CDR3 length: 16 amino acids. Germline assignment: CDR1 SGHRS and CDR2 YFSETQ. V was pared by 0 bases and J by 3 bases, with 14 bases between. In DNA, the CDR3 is TGCGCCAGCAGCTTGGCCCCAGGGGTAAAAACAGATACGCAGTATTTT. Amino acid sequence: CASSLAPGVKTDTQYF.

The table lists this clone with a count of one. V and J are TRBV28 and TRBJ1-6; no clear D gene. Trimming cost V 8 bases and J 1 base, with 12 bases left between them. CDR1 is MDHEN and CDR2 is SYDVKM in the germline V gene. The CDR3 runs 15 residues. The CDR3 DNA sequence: TGTGCCAGCTTGCGTCGAGTTTCCTATAATTCACCCCTCCACTTT. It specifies CASLRRVSYNSPLHF.

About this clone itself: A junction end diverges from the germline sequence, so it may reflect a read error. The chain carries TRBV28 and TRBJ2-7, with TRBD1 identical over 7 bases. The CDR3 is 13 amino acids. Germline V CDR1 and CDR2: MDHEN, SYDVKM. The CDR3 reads CVSTGTDSYEQYF. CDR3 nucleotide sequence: TGTGTCAGCACAGGGACAGATTCCTACGAGCAGTACTTC.

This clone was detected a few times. The CDR3 nucleotides are TGCGCCAGCAGCCAAGGGACAGTACGGGCGCCGCTTTACTCTGGAAACACCATATATTTT. Translated, it gives CASSQGTVRAPLYSGNTIYF. The V gene is TRBV4-3, the J gene TRBJ1-3; tentatively, D is TRBD1 (6 bases). The V and J ends lost 1 base and 0 bases respectively, with 22 bases between them. Per germline, CDR1 LGHNA and CDR2 YSLEER. The CDR3 totals 20 residues.

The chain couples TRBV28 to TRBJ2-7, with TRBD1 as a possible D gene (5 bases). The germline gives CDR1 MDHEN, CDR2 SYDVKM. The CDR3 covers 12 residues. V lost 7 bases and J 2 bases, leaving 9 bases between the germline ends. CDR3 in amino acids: CASTTAPYEQYF. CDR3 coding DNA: TGTGCCAGCACGACAGCCCCCTACGAGCAGTACTTC.

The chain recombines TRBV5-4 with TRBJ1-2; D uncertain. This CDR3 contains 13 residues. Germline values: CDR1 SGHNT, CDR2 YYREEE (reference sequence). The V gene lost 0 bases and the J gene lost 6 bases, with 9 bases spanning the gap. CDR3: CASSLETWDGYTF. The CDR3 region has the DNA TGTGCCAGCAGCTTGGAGACTTGGGATGGCTACACCTTC.

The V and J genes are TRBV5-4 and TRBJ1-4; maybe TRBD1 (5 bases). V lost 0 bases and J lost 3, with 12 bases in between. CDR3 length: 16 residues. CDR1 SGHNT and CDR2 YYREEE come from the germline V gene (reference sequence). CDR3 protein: CASSLDGGSANEKLFF. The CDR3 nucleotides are TGTGCCAGCAGCTTGGATGGGGGGTCGGCTAATGAAAAACTGTTTTTT.

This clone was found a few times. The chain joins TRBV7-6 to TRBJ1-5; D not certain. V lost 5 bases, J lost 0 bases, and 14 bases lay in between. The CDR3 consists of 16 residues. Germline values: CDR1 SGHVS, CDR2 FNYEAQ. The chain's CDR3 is CASSRPLTGSNQPQHF. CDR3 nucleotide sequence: TGTGCCAGCAGCCGACCCCTCACGGGTAGCAATCAGCCCCAGCATTTT.

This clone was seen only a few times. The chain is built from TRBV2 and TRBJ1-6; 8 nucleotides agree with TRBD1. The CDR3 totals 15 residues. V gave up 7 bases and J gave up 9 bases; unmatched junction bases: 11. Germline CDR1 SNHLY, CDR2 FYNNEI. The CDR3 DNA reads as TGTGCCAGCACCGCAGGCCAGGGGGCAGGTTCACCCCTCCACTTT. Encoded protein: CASTAGQGAGSPLHF.

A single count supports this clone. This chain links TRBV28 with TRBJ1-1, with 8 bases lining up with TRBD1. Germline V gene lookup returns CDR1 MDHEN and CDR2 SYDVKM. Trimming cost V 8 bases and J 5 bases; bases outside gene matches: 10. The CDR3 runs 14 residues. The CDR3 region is CASLIRQGRTEAFF. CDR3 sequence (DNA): TGTGCCAGCCTAATTCGACAGGGGAGAACTGAAGCTTTCTTT.

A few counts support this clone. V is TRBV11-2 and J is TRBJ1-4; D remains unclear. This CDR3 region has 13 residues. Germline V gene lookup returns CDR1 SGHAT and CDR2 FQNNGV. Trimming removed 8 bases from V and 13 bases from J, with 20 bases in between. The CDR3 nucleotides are TGTGCCAGCGCCCTAGGCCGTACAACGGGACTGTTTTTT. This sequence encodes CASALGRTTGLFF.

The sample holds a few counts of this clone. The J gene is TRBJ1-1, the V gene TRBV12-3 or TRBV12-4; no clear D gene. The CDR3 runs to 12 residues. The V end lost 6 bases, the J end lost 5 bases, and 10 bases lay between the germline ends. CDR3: CASSPGRTEAFF. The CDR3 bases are TGTGCCAGCAGCCCCGGCAGGACTGAAGCTTTCTTT.

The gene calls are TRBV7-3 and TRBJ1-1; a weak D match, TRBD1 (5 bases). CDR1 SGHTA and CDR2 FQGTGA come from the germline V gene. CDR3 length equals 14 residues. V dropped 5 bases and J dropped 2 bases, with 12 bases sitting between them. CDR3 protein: CASSPRVGNTEAFF. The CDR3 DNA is TGTGCCAGCAGCCCCAGGGTGGGAAACACTGAAGCTTTCTTT.

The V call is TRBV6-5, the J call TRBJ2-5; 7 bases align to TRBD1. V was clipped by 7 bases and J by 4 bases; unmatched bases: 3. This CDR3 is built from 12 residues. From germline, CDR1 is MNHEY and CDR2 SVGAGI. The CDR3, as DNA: TGTGCCAGCATTAGGGGGCGAGAGACCCAGTACTTC. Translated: CASIRGRETQYF.

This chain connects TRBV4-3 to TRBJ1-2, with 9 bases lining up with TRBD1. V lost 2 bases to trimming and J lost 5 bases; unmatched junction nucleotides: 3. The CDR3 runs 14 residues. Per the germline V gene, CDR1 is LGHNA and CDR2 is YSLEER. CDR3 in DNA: TGCGCCAGCAGCCAACCGGGACAGGGATATGGCTACACCTTC. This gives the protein CASSQPGQGYGYTF.

The CDR3 region is CASSVVERGPGNTQYF. CDR3 bases: TGTGCCAGCAGCGTAGTTGAGCGGGGGCCGGGGAATACGCAGTATTTT. The chain is built from TRBV9 and TRBJ2-3, with 8 bases fitting TRBD2. The V gene's germline CDR1 is SGDLS and CDR2 YYNGEE. Trimming took 0 bases from V and 7 from J; bases not matched to a gene: 10. The CDR3 has 16 amino acids.

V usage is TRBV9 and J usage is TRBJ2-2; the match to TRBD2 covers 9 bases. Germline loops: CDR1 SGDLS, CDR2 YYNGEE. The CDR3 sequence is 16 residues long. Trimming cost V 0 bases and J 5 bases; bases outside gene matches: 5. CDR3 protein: CASSVDGSGGTGELFF. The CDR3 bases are TGTGCCAGCAGCGTAGATGGTAGCGGGGGTACCGGGGAGCTGTTTTTT.

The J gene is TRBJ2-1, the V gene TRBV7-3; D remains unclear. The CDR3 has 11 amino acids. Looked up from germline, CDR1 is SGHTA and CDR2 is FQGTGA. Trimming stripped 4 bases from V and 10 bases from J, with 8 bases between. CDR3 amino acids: CASSSGLEQFF. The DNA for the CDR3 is TGTGCCAGCAGCTCCGGGTTGGAGCAGTTCTTC.

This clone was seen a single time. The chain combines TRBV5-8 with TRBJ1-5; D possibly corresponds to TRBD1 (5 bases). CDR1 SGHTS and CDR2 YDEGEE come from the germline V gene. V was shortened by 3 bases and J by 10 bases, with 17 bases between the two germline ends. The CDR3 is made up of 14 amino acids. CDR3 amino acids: CASSSINPGLPQHF. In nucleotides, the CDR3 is TGTGCCAGCAGCTCCATAAACCCGGGACTTCCCCAGCATTTT.

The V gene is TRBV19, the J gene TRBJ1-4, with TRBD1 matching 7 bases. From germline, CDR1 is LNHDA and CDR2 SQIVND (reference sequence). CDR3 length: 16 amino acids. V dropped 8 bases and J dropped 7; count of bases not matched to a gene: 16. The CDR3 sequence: CASESHLPGQREKLFF. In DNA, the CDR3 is TGTGCCAGTGAGTCACACCTACCGGGACAGCGTGAAAAACTGTTTTTT.